One and the same sample provided the 22 T cell receptor beta chains below, sequenced in a study of CD8 T cells in Susac syndrome. Reverse transcription of about 0.5 to 1 ug RNA was carried out with random hexamers. MiXCR, applied by TCRdb to the immunoSEQ multiplex PCR reads, yields one record per CDR3 protein. The table lists around 80,000 distinct CDR3 sequences, approximately 94% of them singletons. Sequencing was done on a sample of CD8+ T cells from PBMCs. The source is a human donor with Susac syndrome.

This chain connects TRBV12-3 or TRBV12-4 to TRBJ1-5, with D hard to call. This CDR3 is built from 12 residues. Trimming removed 7 bases from V and 3 bases from J, with 7 bases in between. Here the CDR3 DNA reads TGTGCCAGCAACGGCCCCAATCAGCCCCAGCATTTT. Protein: CASNGPNQPQHF.

The chain couples TRBV29-1 to TRBJ1-1, with D tentatively TRBD1 (5 bases). Germline V gives CDR1 SQVTM, CDR2 ANQGSEA. Trimming pared 5 bases from V and 1 base from J, leaving 14 bases between. The CDR3 consists of 14 residues. The CDR3 sequence: CSVLGAGGNTEAFF. CDR3 sequence (DNA): TGCAGCGTTTTAGGGGCCGGCGGGAACACTGAAGCTTTCTTT.

DNA for the CDR3: TGTGCCAGCACTCCGGGACAGGGGAGGAACTATGGCTACACCTTC. It is translated as CASTPGQGRNYGYTF. The chain couples TRBV6-1 to TRBJ1-2; TRBD1 aligns across 10 bases. The CDR3 contains 15 residues. Trimming took 7 bases from V and 2 from J; bases not matched to a gene: 7. Germline CDR1 MNHNS, CDR2 SASEGT.

The V gene is TRBV20-1, the J gene TRBJ2-7, with a weak D call TRBD1 (6 bases). Trimming removed 0 bases from V and 4 bases from J, with 16 bases in between. This CDR3 contains 15 residues. CDR1 DFQATT and CDR2 SNEGSKA come from the germline V gene (reference sequence). The CDR3 loop is CSAREAGVASYEQYF. CDR3 bases: TGCAGTGCTAGAGAGGCAGGGGTAGCCTCATACGAGCAGTACTTC.

The rearrangement joins TRBV29-1 to TRBJ2-7; D is ambiguous. The V gene lost 4 bases and the J gene lost 3 bases, with 10 bases spanning the gap. The CDR3 is 12 residues long. Germline assignment: CDR1 SQVTM and CDR2 ANQGSEA. The CDR3 DNA reads as TGCAGCGTTGCCAGGATCGGCTACGAGCAGTACTTC. Protein sequence: CSVARIGYEQYF.

The chain joins TRBV7-3 to TRBJ1-6; D may be TRBD1 (5 bases). The germline V and J ends were trimmed by 4 bases and 7 bases, with 8 bases remaining between them. The germline V gene encodes CDR1 SGHTA and CDR2 FQGTGA. This CDR3 has 13 residues. The CDR3 is CASSSGRNSPLHF. In DNA, the CDR3 is TGTGCCAGCAGCTCGGGACGGAATTCACCCCTCCACTTT. Full variable domain (rest looked up from reference TRBV7-3 and TRBJ1-6): GAGVSQTPSNKVTEKGKYVELRCDPISGHTALYWYRQSLGQGPEFLIYFQGTGAADDSGLPNDRFFAVRPEGSVSTLKIQRTERGDSAVYLCASSSGRNSPLHFGNGTRLTVT.

This chain uses TRBV3-1 with TRBJ2-7; either TRBD1 or TRBD2 may supply D (6 bases each). The CDR3 length is 15 residues. From germline, CDR1 is LGHDT and CDR2 YNNKEL (reference sequence). V lost 4 bases, J lost 3 bases, and 16 bases lay in between. CDR3: CASSLSRGQGYEQYF. In nucleotides, the CDR3 is TGTGCCAGCAGCCTATCCCGGGGGCAGGGCTACGAGCAGTACTTC.

The genes are TRBV5-1 and TRBJ1-2; a possible D gene is TRBD1 (5 bases). The V end was cut by 0 bases, the J end by 0 bases, with 24 bases between. Germline V lookup: CDR1 SGHRS, CDR2 YFSETQ. This CDR3 has 20 amino acids. For the CDR3, the DNA is TGCGCCAGCAGCTTGGACCCCGCAGGGTCTCAGGAAGGAGCTAACTATGGCTACACCTTC. Translated, it gives CASSLDPAGSQEGANYGYTF. Full variable domain (rest looked up from reference TRBV5-1 and TRBJ1-2): KAGVTQTPRYLIKTRGQQVTLSCSPISGHRSVSWYQQTPGQGLQFLFEYFSETQRNKGNFPGRFSGRQFSNSRSEMNVSTLELGDSALYLCASSLDPAGSQEGANYGYTFGSGTRLTVV.

The chain joins TRBV7-9 to TRBJ2-7, with D uncertain. This CDR3 is 11 amino acids long. V was trimmed by 2 bases and J by 6 bases, leaving 5 bases between them. CDR1 and CDR2 (germline): SEHNR, FQNEAQ (reference sequence). CDR3 loop: CASSLIGEQYF. The DNA for the CDR3 is TGTGCCAGCAGCTTAATCGGCGAGCAGTACTTC.

The J gene is TRBJ2-5, the V gene TRBV24-1; D is possibly TRBD1 (6 bases). The V and J ends lost 2 bases and 4 bases respectively, with 16 bases between them. Germline CDR1 and CDR2: KGHDR and SFDVKD. The length of the CDR3 is 16 residues. CDR3 nucleotide sequence: TGTGCCACCAGTGATTCTTCCAGGGGCAGAGGAGAGACCCAGTACTTC. Translation gives CATSDSSRGRGETQYF.

This rearrangement joins TRBV27 to TRBJ1-1; no clear D. V was trimmed by 0 bases and J by 2 bases, leaving 7 bases between them. The CDR3 loop spans 14 amino acids. CDR1 and CDR2 (germline): MNHEY, SMNVEV (reference sequence). CDR3 region: CASSLSQKNTEAFF. DNA of the CDR3: TGTGCCAGCAGTTTATCGCAGAAAAACACTGAAGCTTTCTTT.

The J gene is TRBJ1-2, the V gene TRBV29-1; D gene unclear. The CDR3 extends over 16 amino acids. Germline assignment: CDR1 SQVTM and CDR2 ANQGSEA. The ends were cut back, 3 bases at V and 0 bases at J, with 17 bases in the middle. This CDR3 is CSVDLGGLDANYGYTF. In DNA form, the CDR3 reads TGCAGCGTTGATTTGGGCGGCTTGGATGCTAACTATGGCTACACCTTC.

This chain connects TRBV7-9 to TRBJ2-1, with no clear D. Germline CDR1 reads SEHNR; CDR2 reads FQNEAQ (reference sequence). V was clipped by 5 bases and J by 8 bases, with 4 bases between them. The CDR3 loop spans 10 amino acids. The CDR3 coding sequence is TGTGCCAGCAGCCAGGATGAGCAGTTCTTC. Its translation is CASSQDEQFF.

The rearrangement uses TRBV5-1 and TRBJ2-1, with D tentatively TRBD1 (6 bases). The CDR3 runs to 15 residues. Germline assignment: CDR1 SGHRS and CDR2 YFSETQ. The V and J ends lost 5 bases and 0 bases respectively, with 12 bases between them. DNA for the CDR3: TGCGCCAGCAGGGAAGGGGGTAGCTCCTACAATGAGCAGTTCTTC. Its protein product is CASREGGSSYNEQFF.

The V and J genes are TRBV7-9 and TRBJ2-7; a weak D match, TRBD2 (6 bases). The CDR3 covers 14 residues. Germline CDR1 SEHNR, CDR2 FQNEAQ (reference sequence). V was pared by 5 bases and J by 2 bases, with 13 bases between. In nucleotides, the CDR3 is TGTGCCAGCAGCCCTCTTAGCGGAACCTACGAGCAGTACTTC. Translating it yields CASSPLSGTYEQYF.

Within the sample, this clonotype is medium-sized (0.01 to 0.1%). This rearrangement joins TRBV7-2 to TRBJ2-7; 10 nucleotides agree with TRBD2. J was trimmed by 5 bases and V by 4 bases; bases with no gene match: 11. From germline, CDR1 is SGHTA and CDR2 FQGNSA. CDR3 length equals 16 residues. The DNA of the CDR3 is TGTGCCAGCAGCTCACGGAGCGGGGGGGCCAGGGACGAGCAGTACTTC. This translates into CASSSRSGGARDEQYF.

The chain joins TRBV12-3 or TRBV12-4 to TRBJ2-3; 16 bases align to TRBD2. This CDR3 contains 18 residues. V lost 5 bases to trimming and J lost 1 base; unmatched junction nucleotides: 6. For the CDR3, the DNA is TGTGCCAGCAGTCCGGGACTAGCGGGGGGGCTCGGCACAGATACGCAGTATTTT. This sequence encodes CASSPGLAGGLGTDTQYF.

The chain combines TRBV4-1 with TRBJ2-5; perhaps TRBD2 as D (5 bases). CDR1 is MGHRA, CDR2 YSYEKL, per germline. CDR3 size: 14 residues. The V gene lost 0 bases and the J gene lost 5 bases, with 10 bases spanning the gap. CDR3 protein: CASSQDSSGETQYF. The DNA for the CDR3 is TGCGCCAGCAGCCAAGATTCGTCGGGGGAGACCCAGTACTTC.

The chain couples TRBV28 to TRBJ2-1; possible D gene TRBD1, 6 bases. The germline V gene encodes CDR1 MDHEN and CDR2 SYDVKM. The CDR3 sequence is 14 residues long. Deletions cut 7 bases from V and 4 bases from J, with 14 bases between. The CDR3 bases are TGTGCCAGCATTTCGGACAGAACTTACAATGAGCAGTTCTTC. It encodes CASISDRTYNEQFF.

The chain has TRBV7-9 and TRBJ2-1, with 7 bases that match TRBD1. There are 17 residues in the CDR3. The trim removed 5 bases at V and 7 bases at J, leaving 17 bases unmatched. Germline-derived CDR1 and CDR2 are SEHNR and FQNEAQ (reference sequence). The CDR3 loop reads CASSPISTGPPRNEQFF. The CDR3 DNA reads as TGTGCCAGCAGCCCTATCTCGACAGGGCCCCCTCGGAATGAGCAGTTCTTC.

This clonotype appeared once. V gene TRBV6-2 or TRBV6-3 combines with J gene TRBJ2-1; D ambiguous. The CDR3 contains 13 residues. V gave up 6 bases and J gave up 2 bases, with 8 bases separating them. In germline, CDR1 is MNHEY, CDR2 SVGEGT. Here the CDR3 DNA reads TGTGCCAGCAGCCTTTCGGCCTACAATGAGCAGTTCTTC. Translating it yields CASSLSAYNEQFF.

J is TRBJ2-1 and V is TRBV25-1; the D is unclear. Germline V gene lookup returns CDR1 MGHDK and CDR2 SYGVNS. V was trimmed by 1 base and J by 12 bases, leaving 16 bases between them. This CDR3 is built from 14 residues. The CDR3 sequence is CASSESPGNGVQFF. The CDR3 coding sequence is TGTGCCAGCAGTGAATCCCCGGGCAATGGGGTGCAGTTCTTC.